The entry below describes one T cell receptor beta chain. The age range of participants was about 18 to 89 years, with residence in under 25 US areas. Clinical history as reported by participants underpinned cohort assignment. Trimming at V came to 3 bases and at J to 7 bases, leaving 9 bases not matched to a gene. The V gene's germline CDR1 is SEHNR and CDR2 FQNEAQ (reference sequence). The CDR3 runs to 16 residues. This record comes from a study of blood T cell repertoires in COVID-19. The overall study: The study drew acute and convalescent COVID-19 samples from the United States, Italy and Spain. T cells, B-cell-depleted T cells, or PBMCs supplied cDNA or gDNA.

Assay used: immunoSEQ multiplex PCR; TCRdb lists only in-frame clones, some missing. The sample contains fewer than 400,000 clones, approximately 88% of which appear only once. The sequenced material came from PBMCs or T cells enriched from blood (not recorded which). The gene calls are TRBV7-9 and TRBJ1-6; 7 bases align to TRBD1. The clonotype comes from a man under 40 who had recovered from COVID-19. The CDR3 sequence: CASSFNRGRRNSPLHF. CDR3 nucleotides: TGTGCCAGCAGCTTTAACAGGGGCAGGAGGAATTCACCCCTCCACTTT.